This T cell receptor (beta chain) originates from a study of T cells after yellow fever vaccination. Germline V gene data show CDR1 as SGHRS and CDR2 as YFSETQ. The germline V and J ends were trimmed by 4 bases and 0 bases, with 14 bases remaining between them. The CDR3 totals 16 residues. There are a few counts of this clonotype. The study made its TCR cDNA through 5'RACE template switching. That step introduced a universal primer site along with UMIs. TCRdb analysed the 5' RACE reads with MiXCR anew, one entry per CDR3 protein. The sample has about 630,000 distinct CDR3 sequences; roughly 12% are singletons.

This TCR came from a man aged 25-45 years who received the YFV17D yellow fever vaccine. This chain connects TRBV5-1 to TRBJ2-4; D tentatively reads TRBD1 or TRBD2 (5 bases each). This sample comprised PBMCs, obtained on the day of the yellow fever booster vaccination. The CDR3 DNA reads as TGCGCCAGCAGCCCGGGGACGGTACTAGCCAAAAACATTCAGTACTTC. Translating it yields CASSPGTVLAKNIQYF. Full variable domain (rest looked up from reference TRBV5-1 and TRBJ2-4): KAGVTQTPRYLIKTRGQQVTLSCSPISGHRSVSWYQQTPGQGLQFLFEYFSETQRNKGNFPGRFSGRQFSNSRSEMNVSTLELGDSALYLCASSPGTVLAKNIQYFGAGTRLSVL.